The 22 T cell receptor beta chains given below trace back to one sample, sequenced in a study of blood T cells in healthy people across ages. It was with a sample-barcoded 5' primer and a J-beta primer mix that a second PCR of roughly 7 to 12 cycles was run. TCRdb processed the 5' RACE reads anew with MiXCR; each CDR3 protein has one entry. Found here are about 1.1 million distinct CDR3 sequences, less than 45% of them singletons; the top ten hold about an eighth. Sequenced material: blood. These receptors originate from a man aged 18 to 30 in good health.

Notes on this clonotype: Being one base from a much bigger clone, this may be a read error. The J gene is TRBJ1-2, the V gene TRBV18; 9 positions match TRBD1. Germline V gene sequence: CDR1 KGHSH, CDR2 LQKENI. V gave up 6 bases and J gave up 4 bases; unmatched junction bases: 6. The CDR3 sequence is 14 residues long. The CDR3: CASSATGGAYGYTF. In DNA form, the CDR3 reads TGTGCCAGCTCGGCAACAGGGGGCGCCTATGGCTACACCTTC. Supplemented by reference TRBV18 and TRBJ1-2, the full variable domain reads NAGVMQNPRHLVRRRGQEARLRCSPMKGHSHVYWYRQLPEEGLKFMVYLQKENIIDESGMPKERFSAEFPKEGPSILRIQQVVRGDSAAYFCASSATGGAYGYTFGSGTRLTVV.

Only a few counts were recorded for this clonotype. V usage is TRBV6-5 and J usage is TRBJ1-2; D may be TRBD1 (5 bases). CDR1 is MNHEY, CDR2 SVGAGI, per germline. Between the trimmed V and J ends, which lost 6 bases and 7 bases, there was a span of 24 bases. This CDR3 is 16 amino acids long. The CDR3, as DNA: TGTGCCAGCAGCAGCCCACCGGGACGAGGCCCTAGTGGCTACACCTTC. Translation gives CASSSPPGRGPSGYTF.

This clonotype came up a few times. The chain links TRBV20-1 to TRBJ1-2; D gene unclear. Trimming took off 3 bases at V and 0 bases at J, with 11 bases between the two ends. Germline V CDR1 and CDR2: DFQATT, SNEGSKA (reference sequence). The CDR3 sequence is 14 residues long. The CDR3 DNA reads TGCAGTGCTAGCCGTAGGGAATCTAACTATGGCTACACCTTC. Protein: CSASRRESNYGYTF.

This chain links TRBV7-6 with TRBJ2-1; D is possibly TRBD2 (6 bases). CDR3 length: 16 residues. Trimming removed 2 bases from V and 5 bases from J, with 16 bases in between. The germline CDR1 and CDR2 sequences are SGHVS and FNYEAQ. In DNA, the CDR3 is TGTGCCAGCAGCTTAAGTTTCGCCGGGGGTAACAATGAGCAGTTCTTC. Translating gives CASSLSFAGGNNEQFF.

The chain combines TRBV7-6 with TRBJ1-2; a possible D gene is TRBD1 (5 bases). V shed 1 base and J shed 6 bases, with 15 bases lying between them. Germline assignment: CDR1 SGHVS and CDR2 FNYEAQ. The CDR3 spans 15 residues. The CDR3 nucleotides read TGTGCCAGCAGCTTAGTGAATGGAGGGGAAAATGGCTACACCTTC. This codes for CASSLVNGGENGYTF.

This chain connects TRBV5-1 to TRBJ2-7; TRBD2 might be the D (6 bases). The V gene's germline CDR1 is SGHRS and CDR2 YFSETQ. The CDR3 runs 12 residues. The V end lost 4 bases, the J end lost 5 bases, and 10 bases lay between the germline ends. The CDR3, as DNA: TGCGCCAGCAGCGCCCGCGGGGACGAGCAGTACTTC. Its protein product is CASSARGDEQYF.

This clonotype was picked up a small number of times. It may be a read error: a sequence one base away is much more abundant. The chain links TRBV28 to TRBJ1-2; 10 bases agree with TRBD1. V shed 4 bases, J shed 6 bases, and the junction held 5 bases outside the gene matches. This CDR3 is 14 amino acids long. Germline CDR1 reads MDHEN; CDR2 reads SYDVKM. The CDR3 sequence is CASSSDRGGDGYTF. CDR3 sequence (DNA): TGTGCCAGCAGTTCGGACAGGGGGGGCGATGGCTACACCTTC.

The chain carries TRBV4-1 and TRBJ1-1; D uncertain. The CDR3 extends over 14 amino acids. The V gene's germline CDR1 is MGHRA and CDR2 YSYEKL. V was trimmed by 4 bases and J by 0 bases, leaving 9 bases between them. In DNA form, the CDR3 reads TGCGCCAGCAGCCCGGTCCGATTGAACACTGAAGCTTTCTTT. Its protein product is CASSPVRLNTEAFF.

This chain connects TRBV20-1 to TRBJ1-6; maybe TRBD1 (5 bases). Trimming stripped 1 base from V and 7 bases from J, with 11 bases between. CDR3 length: 14 amino acids. Looked up from germline, CDR1 is DFQATT and CDR2 is SNEGSKA (reference sequence). This CDR3 reads CSARGGRSNSPLHF. In nucleotides, the CDR3 is TGCAGTGCTAGAGGGGGACGGTCAAATTCACCCCTCCACTTT.

This chain joins TRBV7-3 and TRBJ2-1; D is perhaps TRBD2 (6 bases). The CDR3 covers 15 residues. Germline V gene sequence: CDR1 SGHTA, CDR2 FQGTGA. Deletions cut 5 bases from V and 8 bases from J, with 19 bases between. CDR3 nucleotide sequence: TGTGCCAGCAGCGTCCAATCCGGGACTCGCGATGAGCAGTTCTTC. It yields the protein CASSVQSGTRDEQFF. Drawing the rest from reference TRBV7-3 and TRBJ2-1, the complete variable domain is GAGVSQTPSNKVTEKGKYVELRCDPISGHTALYWYRQSLGQGPEFLIYFQGTGAADDSGLPNDRFFAVRPEGSVSTLKIQRTERGDSAVYLCASSVQSGTRDEQFFGPGTRLTVL.

CDR3 residues: CSARPGQPQHF. CDR3 coding DNA: TGCAGTGCTCGTCCGGGTCAGCCCCAGCATTTT. The rearrangement uses TRBV20-1 and TRBJ1-5, with unresolved D. CDR1 DFQATT and CDR2 SNEGSKA come from the germline V gene (reference sequence). This CDR3 has 11 residues. Deletions cut 5 bases from V and 6 bases from J, with 8 bases between.

This chain uses TRBV29-1 with TRBJ2-6; TRBD1 agrees at 7 bases. The CDR3 contains 16 residues. The V and J ends lost 5 bases and 3 bases, in that order; junction bases with no gene match: 10. The V gene's germline CDR1 is SQVTM and CDR2 ANQGSEA. CDR3 nucleotides: TGCAGCGTTCTCCGGGCAGGGGGTAATGGGGCCAACGTCCTGACTTTC. The encoded protein is CSVLRAGGNGANVLTF.

This chain connects TRBV5-1 to TRBJ2-1, with D tentatively TRBD2 (7 bases). The CDR3 length is 13 residues. Between the trimmed V and J ends, which lost 0 bases and 8 bases, there was a span of 9 bases. Germline-derived CDR1 and CDR2 are SGHRS and YFSETQ. CDR3 bases: TGCGCCAGCAGCTTGGCGGGGGGCTATGAGCAGTTCTTC. This sequence encodes CASSLAGGYEQFF.

This clonotype was detected once. The chain is built from TRBV6-2 or TRBV6-3 and TRBJ1-2, with D maybe TRBD1 (6 bases). V lost 7 bases and J lost 8, with 23 bases in between. This CDR3 spans 15 amino acids. Germline CDR1 is MNHEY and CDR2 is SVGEGT. CDR3: CASTTRDKEIYGYTF. CDR3 DNA sequence: TGTGCCAGCACCACCCGGGACAAGGAGATCTACGGCTACACCTTC.

This clonotype was seen more than once but under ten times. The V gene is TRBV20-1, the J gene TRBJ1-1; 8 bases align to TRBD1. The germline CDR1 and CDR2 sequences are DFQATT and SNEGSKA (reference sequence). V dropped 2 bases and J dropped 4; count of bases not matched to a gene: 3. This CDR3 has 13 residues. CDR3 amino acids: CSARLTGGTEAFF. The CDR3 DNA sequence: TGCAGTGCTAGACTCACAGGGGGCACTGAAGCTTTCTTT.

This clonotype has only a few counts. The chain employs TRBV11-2 and TRBJ2-3; D is perhaps TRBD1 (5 bases). V lost 4 bases, J lost 4 bases, and 18 bases lay in between. Germline CDR1 and CDR2: SGHAT and FQNNGV. This CDR3 region has 16 residues. CDR3 DNA sequence: TGTGCCAGCAGCTGGAGACTGCCATTAGGGGCAGATACGCAGTATTTT. Its translation: CASSWRLPLGADTQYF.

This clonotype has a count of ten or more. In DNA form, the CDR3 reads TGTGCCATCAGTGACCTCTTGGAGGGGCTTAGCTCCTACAATGAGCAGTTCTTC. Protein sequence: CAISDLLEGLSSYNEQFF. The V and J genes are TRBV10-3 and TRBJ2-1; D is perhaps TRBD2 (6 bases). This CDR3 spans 18 amino acids. Germline CDR1 ENHRY, CDR2 SYGVKD. Trimming shortened V by 3 bases and J by 0 bases, and 18 bases separated the two germline ends.

The table lists this clonotype with a few counts. The V gene is TRBV19, the J gene TRBJ1-1, with TRBD1 matching 7 bases. The V gene end was trimmed by 10 bases and the J gene end by 10 bases; junction bases not matched to a gene: 9. Germline V gene lookup returns CDR1 LNHDA and CDR2 SQIVND (reference sequence). CDR3 length: 11 residues. CDR3 region: CATSEGASAFF. CDR3 coding DNA: TGTGCCACTTCGGAGGGGGCATCAGCTTTCTTT.

Of note for this clonotype: With a much larger clone just one base away, this may be a read error. The chain carries TRBV6-2 or TRBV6-3 and TRBJ1-2; TRBD1 is a possible D gene (5 bases). The germline V gene encodes CDR1 MNHEY and CDR2 SVGEGT. This CDR3 region has 13 residues. CDR3 amino acids: CACSIDSNYGYTF. CDR3 bases: TGTGCCTGCAGTATCGACAGCAACTATGGCTACACCTTC.

Notes on this clonotype: An end of the junction differs from the germline gene, which may be a read error. V is TRBV3-1 and J is TRBJ1-2; tentatively, D is TRBD1 (5 bases). Germline V CDR1 and CDR2: LGHDT, YNNKEL (reference sequence). CDR3 size: 15 residues. CDR3 nucleotides: TGTGCCAGCGGCCAAGATCTGTCGGGGGACGAAGGCTACACCTTC. Translated: CASGQDLSGDEGYTF.

J is TRBJ1-2 and V is TRBV25-1; TRBD1 matches 8 bases. Trimming at V came to 5 bases and at J to 4 bases, leaving 9 bases not matched to a gene. The CDR3 is made up of 15 amino acids. CDR1 and CDR2 (germline): MGHDK, SYGVNS. CDR3 in DNA: TGTGCCAGCAGTCGCGGACAGGGTTCGAGCTATGGCTACACCTTC. This sequence encodes CASSRGQGSSYGYTF.

V gene TRBV10-3 combines with J gene TRBJ2-1, with D possibly matching TRBD2 (5 bases). CDR3 length: 14 amino acids. Trimming left V 7 bases short and J 7 bases short, with 17 bases between. Germline V lookup: CDR1 ENHRY, CDR2 SYGVKD. CDR3 amino acids: CAIKNVVPGNEQFF. Written as DNA, the CDR3 is TGTGCCATCAAAAATGTTGTACCGGGAAATGAGCAGTTCTTC.